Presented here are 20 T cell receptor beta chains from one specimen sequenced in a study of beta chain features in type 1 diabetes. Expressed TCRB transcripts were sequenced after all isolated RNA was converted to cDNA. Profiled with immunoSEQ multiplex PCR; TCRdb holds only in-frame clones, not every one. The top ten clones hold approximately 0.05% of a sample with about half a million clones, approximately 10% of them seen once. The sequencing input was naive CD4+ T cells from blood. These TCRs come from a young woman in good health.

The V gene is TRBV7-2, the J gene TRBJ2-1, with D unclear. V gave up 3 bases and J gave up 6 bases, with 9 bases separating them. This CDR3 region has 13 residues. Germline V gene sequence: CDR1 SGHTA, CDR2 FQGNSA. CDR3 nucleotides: TGTGCCAGCAGCTTGCTGGAGCGCAATGAGCAGTTCTTC. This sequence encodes CASSLLERNEQFF.

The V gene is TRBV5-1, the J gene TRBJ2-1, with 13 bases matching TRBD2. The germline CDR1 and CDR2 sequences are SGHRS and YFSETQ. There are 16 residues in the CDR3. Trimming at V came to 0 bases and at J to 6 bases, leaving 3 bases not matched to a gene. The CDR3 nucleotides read TGCGCCAGCAGCTTGGGAGGACTAGCGGGAGCCAATGAGCAGTTCTTC. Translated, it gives CASSLGGLAGANEQFF.

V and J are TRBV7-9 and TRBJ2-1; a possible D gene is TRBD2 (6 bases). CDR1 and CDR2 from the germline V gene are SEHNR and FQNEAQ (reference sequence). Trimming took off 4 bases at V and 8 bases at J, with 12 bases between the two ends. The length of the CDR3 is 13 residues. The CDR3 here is CASSSLGGDEQFF. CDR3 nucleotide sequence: TGTGCCAGCAGCTCCTTGGGCGGGGATGAGCAGTTCTTC. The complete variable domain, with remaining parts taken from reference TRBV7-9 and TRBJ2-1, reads DTGVSQNPRHKITKRGQNVTFRCDPISEHNRLYWYRQTLGQGPEFLTYFQNEAQLEKSRLLSDRFSAERPKGSFSTLEIQRTEQGDSAMYLCASSSLGGDEQFFGPGTRLTVL.

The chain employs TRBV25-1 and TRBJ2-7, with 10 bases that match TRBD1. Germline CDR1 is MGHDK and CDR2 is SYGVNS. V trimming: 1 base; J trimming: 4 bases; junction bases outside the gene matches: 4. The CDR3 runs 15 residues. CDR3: CASSESPGQGYEQYF. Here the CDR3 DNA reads TGTGCCAGCAGTGAATCCCCGGGACAGGGGTACGAGCAGTACTTC.

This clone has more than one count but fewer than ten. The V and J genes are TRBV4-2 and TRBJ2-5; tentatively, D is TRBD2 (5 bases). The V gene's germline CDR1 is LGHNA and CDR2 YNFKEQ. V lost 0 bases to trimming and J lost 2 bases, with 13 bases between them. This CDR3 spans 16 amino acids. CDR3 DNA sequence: TGTGCCAGCAGCCAAGAAGCCAGCGGAGTACAAGAGACCCAGTACTTC. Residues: CASSQEASGVQETQYF.

In DNA, the CDR3 is TGTGCCAGCTCACCCCCCAGCGGGAGTGAGCATGAGCAGTTCTTC. Translating it yields CASSPPSGSEHEQFF. J is TRBJ2-1 and V is TRBV18; 8 bases fit TRBD2. CDR3 size: 15 residues. The J segment lost 8 bases and the V segment lost 3 bases, leaving 9 bases of the junction unmatched. Germline CDR1 and CDR2: KGHSH and LQKENI.

CDR3 sequence reads: CASSSGQGEQFF. In nucleotides, the CDR3 is TGTGCCAGCAGCTCGGGACAGGGTGAGCAGTTCTTC. This rearrangement joins TRBV7-3 to TRBJ2-1; TRBD1 matches at 9 bases. The CDR3 has 12 residues. CDR1 and CDR2 from the germline V gene are SGHTA and FQGTGA. V was pared by 4 bases and J by 9 bases, with 1 base of the junction left unmatched.

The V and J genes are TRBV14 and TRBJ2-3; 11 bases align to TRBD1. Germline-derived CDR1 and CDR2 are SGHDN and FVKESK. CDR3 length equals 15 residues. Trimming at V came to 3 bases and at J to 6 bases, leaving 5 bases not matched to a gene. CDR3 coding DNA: TGTGCCAGCAGCCACATGGACAGGGGGCTCGATACGCAGTATTTT. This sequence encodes CASSHMDRGLDTQYF. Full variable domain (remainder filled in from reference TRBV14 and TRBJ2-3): EAGVTQFPSHSVIEKGQTVTLRCDPISGHDNLYWYRRVMGKEIKFLLHFVKESKQDESGMPNNRFLAERTGGTYSTLKVQPAELEDSGVYFCASSHMDRGLDTQYFGPGTRLTVL.

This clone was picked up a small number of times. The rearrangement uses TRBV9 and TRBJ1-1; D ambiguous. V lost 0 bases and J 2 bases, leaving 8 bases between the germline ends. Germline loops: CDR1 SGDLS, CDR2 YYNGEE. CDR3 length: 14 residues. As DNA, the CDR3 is TGTGCCAGCAGCGTAGCTAAGGAAAACACTGAAGCTTTCTTT. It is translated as CASSVAKENTEAFF. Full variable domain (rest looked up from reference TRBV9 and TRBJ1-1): DSGVTQTPKHLITATGQRVTLRCSPRSGDLSVYWYQQSLDQGLQFLIQYYNGEERAKGNILERFSAQQFPDLHSELNLSSLELGDSALYFCASSVAKENTEAFFGQGTRLTVV.

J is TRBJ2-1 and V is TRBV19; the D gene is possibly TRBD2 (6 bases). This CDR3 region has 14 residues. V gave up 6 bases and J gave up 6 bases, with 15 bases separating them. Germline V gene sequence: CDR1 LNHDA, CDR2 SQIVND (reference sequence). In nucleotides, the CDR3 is TGTGCCAGTAGGACTCGGGACTTAAGCAATGAGCAGTTCTTC. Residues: CASRTRDLSNEQFF.

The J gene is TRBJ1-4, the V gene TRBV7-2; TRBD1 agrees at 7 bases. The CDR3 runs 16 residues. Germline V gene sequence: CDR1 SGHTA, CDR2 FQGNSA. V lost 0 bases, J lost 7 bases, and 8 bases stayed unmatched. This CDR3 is CASSLAPQGGGEKLFF. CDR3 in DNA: TGTGCCAGCAGCTTAGCGCCCCAGGGGGGAGGTGAAAAACTGTTTTTT.

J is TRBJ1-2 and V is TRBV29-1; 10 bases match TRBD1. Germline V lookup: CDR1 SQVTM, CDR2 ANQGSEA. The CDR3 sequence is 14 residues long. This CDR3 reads CAIVPWTGGLGYTF. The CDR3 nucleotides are TGCGCCATTGTTCCCTGGACAGGGGGACTTGGCTACACCTTC.

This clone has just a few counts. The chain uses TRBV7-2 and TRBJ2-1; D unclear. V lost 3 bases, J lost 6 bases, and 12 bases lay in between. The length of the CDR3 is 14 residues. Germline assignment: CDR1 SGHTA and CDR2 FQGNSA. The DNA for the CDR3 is TGTGCCAGCAGCTTCTCCGGTCCCGTCAATGAGCAGTTCTTC. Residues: CASSFSGPVNEQFF.

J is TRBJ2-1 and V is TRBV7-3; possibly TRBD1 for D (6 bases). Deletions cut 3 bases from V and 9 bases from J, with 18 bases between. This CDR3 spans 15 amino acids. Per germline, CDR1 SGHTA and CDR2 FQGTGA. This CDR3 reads CASSFTGTSGGEQFF. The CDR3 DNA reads TGTGCCAGCAGCTTTACAGGGACCTCTGGGGGTGAGCAGTTCTTC.

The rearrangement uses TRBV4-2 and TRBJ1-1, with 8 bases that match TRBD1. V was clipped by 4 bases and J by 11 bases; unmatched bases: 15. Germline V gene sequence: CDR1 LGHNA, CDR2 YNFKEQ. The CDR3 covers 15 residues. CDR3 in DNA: TGTGCCAGCAGCCCACAAGACAGGGGCTCTGGTGTCGCTTTCTTT. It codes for CASSPQDRGSGVAFF.

The DNA for the CDR3 is TGTGCCAGTAGCGTGGCGGGGGGCACCAAAAACATTCAGTACTTC. Its translation: CASSVAGGTKNIQYF. The gene calls are TRBV19 and TRBJ2-4; 8 positions match TRBD2. CDR1 LNHDA and CDR2 SQIVND come from the germline V gene (reference sequence). Germline trimming cut 6 bases from V and 2 bases from J; bases unmatched to any gene: 6. The CDR3 has 15 residues.

The CDR3 is CSAAPTSGNTIYF. For the CDR3, the DNA is TGCAGCGCCGCTCCTACCTCTGGAAACACCATATATTTT. The gene calls are TRBV29-1 and TRBJ1-3; unclear D gene. The germline V gene encodes CDR1 SQVTM and CDR2 ANQGSEA. V gave up 7 bases and J gave up 0 bases, with 10 bases separating them. There are 13 residues in the CDR3.

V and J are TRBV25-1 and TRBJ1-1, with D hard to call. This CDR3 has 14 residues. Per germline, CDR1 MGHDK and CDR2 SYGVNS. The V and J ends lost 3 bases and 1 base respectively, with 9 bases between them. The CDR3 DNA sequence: TGTGCCAGCAGTGAGAACAGAGGGAACACTGAAGCTTTCTTT. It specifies CASSENRGNTEAFF.

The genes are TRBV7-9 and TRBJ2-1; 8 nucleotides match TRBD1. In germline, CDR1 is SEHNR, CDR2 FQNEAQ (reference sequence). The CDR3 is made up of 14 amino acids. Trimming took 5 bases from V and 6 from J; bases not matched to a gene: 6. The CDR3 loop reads CASSTRDRGNEQFF. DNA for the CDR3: TGTGCCAGCAGCACTAGAGACAGGGGCAATGAGCAGTTCTTC.

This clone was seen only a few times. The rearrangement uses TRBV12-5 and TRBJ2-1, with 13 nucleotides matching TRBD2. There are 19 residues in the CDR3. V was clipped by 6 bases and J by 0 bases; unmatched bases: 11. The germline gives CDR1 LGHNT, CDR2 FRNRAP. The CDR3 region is CASGGATSGRPSSYNEQFF. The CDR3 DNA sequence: TGTGCTAGTGGCGGGGCGACTAGCGGGAGGCCGAGCTCCTACAATGAGCAGTTCTTC.